One and the same sample provided the 7 T cell receptor beta chains below, sequenced in a study of T cell responses to AZD1222 COVID-19 vaccine. Clones were read by immunoSEQ multiplex PCR, and TCRdb kept only the in-frame ones, dropping some. Of 75,000 to 100,000 clones in the sample, 85% to 90% were seen once. This material consisted of peripheral blood, taken on day 0 of AZD1222 vaccination. The source of these receptors is an adult in good health.

The chain couples TRBV5-4 to TRBJ1-4; D gene unclear. The CDR3 covers 11 residues. The V gene lost 9 bases and the J gene lost 4 bases, with 7 bases spanning the gap. The germline gives CDR1 SGHNT, CDR2 YYREEE (reference sequence). The CDR3, as DNA: TGTGCCATCCAGCTTAATGAAAAACTGTTTTTT. Its protein is CAIQLNEKLFF.

The chain employs TRBV2 and TRBJ2-1; tentatively, D is TRBD1 or TRBD2 (5 bases each). Trimming left V 4 bases short and J 10 bases short, with 14 bases between. From germline, CDR1 is SNHLY and CDR2 FYNNEI. The CDR3 runs to 13 residues. The CDR3 loop reads CASSANWGTEQFF. The CDR3 nucleotides read TGTGCCAGCAGTGCGAATTGGGGGACCGAGCAGTTCTTC.

As to this clone: A read error may account for a junction end that differs from germline. The chain employs TRBV11-2 and TRBJ2-7; D may correspond to TRBD1 or TRBD2 (5 bases each). The CDR3 loop spans 14 amino acids. Germline lookup yields CDR1 SGHAT and CDR2 FQNNGV. CDR3 nucleotides: TGTGCCAGCAGCTTAGCCGCGGCCCAGGGAGAGCCGTACTTC. This translates into CASSLAAAQGEPYF.

J is TRBJ1-5 and V is TRBV19, with TRBD1 matching 10 bases. CDR3 size: 14 residues. Trimming removed 4 bases from V and 11 bases from J; junction bases left unmatched: 8. Germline V gives CDR1 LNHDA, CDR2 SQIVND (reference sequence). Written as DNA, the CDR3 is TGTGCCAGTAGTACCCGGACAGGGGGATTGGCCCAGCATTTT. Its protein is CASSTRTGGLAQHF.

The V gene is TRBV4-1, the J gene TRBJ2-3; D may be TRBD2 (6 bases). Germline values: CDR1 MGHRA, CDR2 YSYEKL. CDR3 size: 16 residues. V was trimmed by 0 bases and J by 7 bases, leaving 17 bases between them. CDR3 amino acids: CASSQDPSALTNTQYF. The CDR3 DNA follows: TGCGCCAGCAGCCAAGATCCTAGCGCCCTTACCAATACGCAGTATTTT.

Points on this clone: A junction boundary mismatches the germline segment, possibly from a read error. The CDR3 spells CATSRSGTDQNIQHF. Written as DNA, the CDR3 is TGTGCCACCAGCAGATCGGGGACAGACCAAAACATTCAGCACTTC. The rearrangement joins TRBV15 to TRBJ2-4; 7 bases fit TRBD1. The CDR3 spans 15 residues. The V gene's germline CDR1 is LNHNV and CDR2 YYDKDF (reference sequence).

V and J are TRBV25-1 and TRBJ1-3; D remains unclear. The ends were cut back, 1 base at V and 0 bases at J, with 4 bases in the middle. There are 14 residues in the CDR3. CDR1 is MGHDK and CDR2 is SYGVNS in the germline V gene. The CDR3 nucleotides read TGTGCCAGCAGTGAATTTATCTCTGGAAACACCATATATTTT. Its protein is CASSEFISGNTIYF.